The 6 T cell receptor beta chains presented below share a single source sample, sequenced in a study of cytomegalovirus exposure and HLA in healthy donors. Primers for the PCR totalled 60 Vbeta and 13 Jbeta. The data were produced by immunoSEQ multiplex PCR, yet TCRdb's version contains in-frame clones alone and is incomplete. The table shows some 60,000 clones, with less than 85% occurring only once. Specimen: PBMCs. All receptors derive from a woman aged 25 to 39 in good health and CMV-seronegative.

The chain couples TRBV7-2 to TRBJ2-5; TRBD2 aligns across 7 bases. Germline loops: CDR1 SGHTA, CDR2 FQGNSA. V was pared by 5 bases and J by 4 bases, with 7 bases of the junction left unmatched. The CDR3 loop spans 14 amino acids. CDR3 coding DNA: TGTGCCAGCAGCCTCGGGGAGGGAGGAGAGACCCAGTACTTC. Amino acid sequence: CASSLGEGGETQYF.

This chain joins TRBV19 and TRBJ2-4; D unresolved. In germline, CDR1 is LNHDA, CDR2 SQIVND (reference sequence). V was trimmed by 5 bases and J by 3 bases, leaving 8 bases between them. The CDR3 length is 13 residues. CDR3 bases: TGTGCCAGTAGTCTCGAACTCAAAAACATTCAGTACTTC. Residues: CASSLELKNIQYF. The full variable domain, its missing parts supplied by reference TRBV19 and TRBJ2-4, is DGGITQSPKYLFRKEGQNVTLSCEQNLNHDAMYWYRQDPGQGLRLIYYSQIVNDFQKGDIAEGYSVSREKKESFPLTVTSAQKNPTAFYLCASSLELKNIQYFGAGTRLSVL.

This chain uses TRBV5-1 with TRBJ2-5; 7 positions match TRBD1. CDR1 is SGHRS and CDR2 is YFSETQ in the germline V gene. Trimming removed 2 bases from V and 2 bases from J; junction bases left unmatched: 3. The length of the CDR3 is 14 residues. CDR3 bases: TGCGCCAGCAGCTTCAACAGGGGACAAGAGACCCAGTACTTC. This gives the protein CASSFNRGQETQYF.

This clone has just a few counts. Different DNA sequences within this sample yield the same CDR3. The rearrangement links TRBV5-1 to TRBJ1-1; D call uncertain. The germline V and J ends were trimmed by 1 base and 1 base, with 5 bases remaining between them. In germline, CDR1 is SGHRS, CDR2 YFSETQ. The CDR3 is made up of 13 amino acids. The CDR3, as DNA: TGCGCCAGCAGCTTGACGGGGAACACTGAAGCTTTCTTT. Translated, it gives CASSLTGNTEAFF. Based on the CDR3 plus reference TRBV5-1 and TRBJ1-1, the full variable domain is KAGVTQTPRYLIKTRGQQVTLSCSPISGHRSVSWYQQTPGQGLQFLFEYFSETQRNKGNFPGRFSGRQFSNSRSEMNVSTLELGDSALYLCASSLTGNTEAFFGQGTRLTVV.

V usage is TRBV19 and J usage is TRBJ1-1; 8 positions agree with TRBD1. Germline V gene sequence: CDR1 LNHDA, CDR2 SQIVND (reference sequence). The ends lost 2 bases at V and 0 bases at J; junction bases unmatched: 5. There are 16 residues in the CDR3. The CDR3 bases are TGTGCCAGTAGTATAAGACAGGGGAGGGTGAACACTGAAGCTTTCTTT. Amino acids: CASSIRQGRVNTEAFF.

CDR3 amino acids: CASSQDPPGRNQPQHF. CDR3 bases: TGTGCCAGCAGCCAAGATCCCCCAGGTCGCAATCAGCCCCAGCATTTT. The chain employs TRBV4-2 and TRBJ1-5; D unresolved. V was cut by 0 bases and J by 2 bases, with 11 bases left in between. Germline V gene data show CDR1 as LGHNA and CDR2 as YNFKEQ. The CDR3 sequence is 16 residues long.